This TCR beta chain was retrieved from a study of blood T cell repertoires in COVID-19 (TCRdb year 2020). For the study in its entirety: Samples covering the acute and convalescent phases of COVID-19 were provided by collaborators in the United States, Italy and Spain. The material from the prospective study consisted of cDNA or gDNA derived from T cells, B-cell-depleted T cells, or PBMCs. Deeply sampled blood TCRbeta repertoires from subjects exposed to, actively infected with, or recovered from COVID-19 were included in the dataset. A freely available public database, intended as a resource for researchers studying the immune response to SARS-CoV-2, is where the repertoires were released. The samples were drawn from the first 160 participants of the ongoing ImmuneRACE study and from 950 to 1,500 subjects provided by 6 global collaborators. A de-identified subject ID, COVID-19 status, age in years and sex were almost always included in the sample metadata. Where HLA class I and class II types were available, the types were taken from metadata supplied by the sample provider, not from assay-based typing.

Clipping removes 6 bases from V and 7 bases from J, with 17 as the unmatched junction base count. The germline V gene specifies MGHRA as CDR1 and YSYEKL as CDR2. The CDR3 runs 16 residues from the cysteine to the phenylalanine. The DNA shown is the 48-base CDR3, in frame from base 1. Paper-wide results and their limitations: The amount of clinical and demographic metadata varied by source and participant and was provided uncurated.

This clone was counted once. Its target antigen remains unknown. Base qualities were left out, and no much larger clone turns up one base away. TCRbeta CDR3 regions were amplified from genomic DNA using the immunoSEQ Assay, a bias-controlled multiplex PCR. The original pipeline was this. The number of nucleated cells in each sample was estimated by amplification of reference gene primers within the assay. To quantify the absolute abundance of each unique TCRbeta CDR3 rearrangement, sequence reads were collapsed and filtered. For each sample, productive Simpson clonality was calculated by taking the square root of Simpson's diversity index across productive rearrangements. Sourced from immuneACCESS, this table was stored by TCRdb with only in-frame sequences that have V and J called. A share of the clones is absent; for the studies checked, an unresolved V gene accounts for under half, and the remainder has no known explanation. V and J calls and clone size follow that table, whereas D and trimming were derived from the DNA. This sample has tens of thousands of clones in its table, and less than 95% of those were observed once. Jointly, the top ten make up more than 0.4% of the sample.

In Seattle, one collaborating source enrolled patients while the infection was active and tracked those patients longitudinally over the course of disease. Collaborating institutions collected whole blood in K2EDTA tubes following their own protocols. Collaborator samples were shipped for TCRbeta analysis as frozen whole blood, isolated PBMCs, or DNA extracted from either sample type. The sample comprised peripheral blood. The sequence was obtained from a man between 50 and 59 years old with COVID-19, enrolled during active disease. The V and J genes are TRBV4-1 and TRBJ2-7, with 8 middle bases fitting TRBD2. The CDR3 region reads CASSPAGGRGSGEQYF. The nucleotide sequence is TGCGCCAGCAGTCCCGCGGGGGGCAGGGGATCGGGAGAGCAGTACTTC.